This T cell receptor beta chain stems from a study of control samples from healthy donors and cancer patients. Assay: immunoSEQ multiplex PCR; the TCRdb copy retains only in-frame clones and omits some. Of approximately 170,000 clones in the sample, 90% to 95% were seen once. Trimming left V 1 base short and J 3 bases short, with 13 bases between. Per germline, CDR1 SGHVS and CDR2 FQNEAQ. This CDR3 region has 16 residues. This sequence was found in a man in his thirties or forties in good health. This sequence joins TRBV7-8 and TRBJ1-5; D gene ambiguous. The sample was blood. Written as DNA, the CDR3 is TGTGCCAGCAGCTTAGACACCCCCGGGCACAATCAGCCCCAGCATTTT. The encoded protein is CASSLDTPGHNQPQHF.